This TCR beta chain was obtained from a study of cytomegalovirus exposure and HLA in healthy donors. Germline V CDR1 and CDR2: KGHSH, LQKENI. The CDR3 sequence is 17 residues long. With V trimmed by 3 bases and J by 4 bases, 7 bases remained unmatched. This clone was counted between two and nine times. Both 60 Vbeta primers and 13 Jbeta primers went into the PCR. Only in-frame clones appear in the TCRdb table, and some are missing; sequencing was by immunoSEQ multiplex PCR. Of 200,000 to 250,000 clones listed, 70% are singletons. The sample was PBMCs. V is TRBV18 and J is TRBJ1-4; 11 bases line up with TRBD1. The sequence was collected from a man aged 40-55 years in good health and CMV-seropositive. The CDR3 bases are TGTGCCAGCTCACCGTCGGGACAGGGGGTACTTAATGAAAAACTGTTTTTT. This encodes CASSPSGQGVLNEKLFF.